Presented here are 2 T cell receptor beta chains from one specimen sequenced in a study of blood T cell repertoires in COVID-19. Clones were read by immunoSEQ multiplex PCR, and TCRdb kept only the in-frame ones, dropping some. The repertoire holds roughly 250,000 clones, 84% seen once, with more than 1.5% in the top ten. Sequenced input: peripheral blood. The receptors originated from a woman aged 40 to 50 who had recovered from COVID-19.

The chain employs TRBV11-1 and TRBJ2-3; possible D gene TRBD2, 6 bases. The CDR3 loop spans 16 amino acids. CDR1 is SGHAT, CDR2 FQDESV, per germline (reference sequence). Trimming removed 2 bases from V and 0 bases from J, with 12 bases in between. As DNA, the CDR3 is TGTGCCAGCAGCTTAAGGTTGGGGACTAGCACAGATACGCAGTATTTT. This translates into CASSLRLGTSTDTQYF. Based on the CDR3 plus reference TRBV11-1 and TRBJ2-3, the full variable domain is EAEVAQSPRYKITEKSQAVAFWCDPISGHATLYWYRQILGQGPELLVQFQDESVVDDSQLPKDRFSAERLKGVDSTLKIQPAELGDSAMYLCASSLRLGTSTDTQYFGPGTRLTVL.

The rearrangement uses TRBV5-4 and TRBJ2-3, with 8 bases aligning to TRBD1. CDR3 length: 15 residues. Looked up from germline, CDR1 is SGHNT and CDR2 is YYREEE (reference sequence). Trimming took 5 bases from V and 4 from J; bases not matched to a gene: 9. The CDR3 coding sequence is TGTGCCAGCAGGAGGACAGGGTCGGGTTCAGATACGCAGTATTTT. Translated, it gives CASRRTGSGSDTQYF.